This entry concerns a single T cell receptor beta chain. Other DNA sequences from this sample encode an identical CDR3 as well. The CDR3 extends over 13 amino acids. CDR1 is SEHNR, CDR2 FQNEAQ, per germline (reference sequence). The V and J ends lost 2 bases and 6 bases respectively, with 8 bases between them. This specimen belongs to a study of blood T cell repertoires in COVID-19. Study details: Some COVID-19 samples were acute and others convalescent; all came from the United States, Italy and Spain. Sample material is recorded as cDNA or gDNA derived from T cells, B-cell-depleted T cells, or PBMCs.

Authors' processing steps: Using reference gene primer amplification, nucleated cell counts were estimated. Profiling relied on immunoSEQ multiplex PCR, and the TCRdb table lists in-frame clones only, not all of them. The V and J calls and clone size are taken from that table; D and trimming were inferred from the DNA. Among 150,000 or so clones, about 87% were seen once, and the ten largest hold under 13%. The source material was peripheral blood. The chain uses TRBV7-9 and TRBJ1-5; maybe TRBD1 (5 bases). The origin of this receptor is a man aged 50 to 60 with acute or convalescent COVID-19. For the CDR3, the DNA is TGTGCCAGCAGCTTACAGGGAGGTCAGCCCCAGCATTTT. The encoded protein is CASSLQGGQPQHF. Full variable domain (rest looked up from reference TRBV7-9 and TRBJ1-5): DTGVSQNPRHKITKRGQNVTFRCDPISEHNRLYWYRQTLGQGPEFLTYFQNEAQLEKSRLLSDRFSAERPKGSFSTLEIQRTEQGDSAMYLCASSLQGGQPQHFGDGTRLSIL.